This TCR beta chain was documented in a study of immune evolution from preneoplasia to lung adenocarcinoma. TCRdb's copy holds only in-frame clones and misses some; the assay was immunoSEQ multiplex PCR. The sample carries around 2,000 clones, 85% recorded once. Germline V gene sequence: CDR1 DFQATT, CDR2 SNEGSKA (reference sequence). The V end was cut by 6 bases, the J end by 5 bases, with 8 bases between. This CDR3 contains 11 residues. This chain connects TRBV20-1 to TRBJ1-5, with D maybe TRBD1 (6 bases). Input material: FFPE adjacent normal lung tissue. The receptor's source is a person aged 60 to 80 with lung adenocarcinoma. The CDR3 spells CSAAGDQPQHF. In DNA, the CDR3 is TGCAGTGCGGCAGGGGATCAGCCCCAGCATTTT.